The 17 T cell receptor beta chains in this list originate from one sample, sequenced in a study of T cell responses to AZD1222 COVID-19 vaccine listed by TCRdb under 2021. Library method: the immunoSEQ multiplex PCR assay. TCRdb retrieved this table from immuneACCESS and kept in-frame rearrangements only. Not all clones are present; in checked studies, unresolved V genes account for under half, and no reason is known for the remainder. This sample has around 160,000 clones in its table, and approximately 90% of those were observed once. Of the sample, approximately 1.2% falls within the top ten clones. The time point label, as the study defines it: about 28 days (+/-7) after the second vaccine dose. Sequenced here: peripheral blood, sampled 28 days after the second AZD1222 dose. The receptors stem from an adult who received the AZD1222 COVID-19 vaccine.

The genes are TRBV19 and TRBJ2-1, with 7 positions matching TRBD2. From germline, CDR1 is LNHDA and CDR2 SQIVND (reference sequence). With V trimmed by 8 bases and J by 12 bases, 10 bases remained unmatched. This CDR3 has 12 amino acids. Here the CDR3 reads CASRRAPGGQFF. DNA for the CDR3: TGTGCCAGTCGGCGCGCCCCGGGGGGGCAGTTCTTC.

The V and J genes are TRBV19 and TRBJ1-5, with unresolved D. Germline V CDR1 and CDR2: LNHDA, SQIVND (reference sequence). The germline V and J ends were trimmed by 6 bases and 2 bases, with 26 bases remaining between them. The CDR3 has 19 amino acids. In DNA, the CDR3 is TGTGCCAGTAGGGATCGGAGGGCCGCCGGAGGTATGGGCAATCAGCCCCAGCATTTT. Protein sequence: CASRDRRAAGGMGNQPQHF.

As to this clone: Within the sample, other DNA sequences also encode this same CDR3. The chain couples TRBV28 to TRBJ2-7; no reliable D call. In germline, CDR1 is MDHEN, CDR2 SYDVKM. V was shortened by 2 bases and J by 1 base, with 3 bases between the two germline ends. The CDR3 length is 12 residues. The CDR3 region is CASSLGSYEQYF. CDR3 sequence (DNA): TGTGCCAGCAGTTTAGGGTCCTACGAGCAGTACTTC. The entire variable domain, with the rest obtained from reference TRBV28 and TRBJ2-7, is as follows: DVKVTQSSRYLVKRTGEKVFLECVQDMDHENMFWYRQDPGLGLRLIYFSYDVKMKEKGDIPEGYSVSREKKERFSLILESASTNQTSMYLCASSLGSYEQYFGPGTRLTVT.

V and J are TRBV19 and TRBJ1-2; 9 bases match TRBD1. This CDR3 spans 12 amino acids. Germline trimming cut 1 base from V and 14 bases from J; bases unmatched to any gene: 5. From germline, CDR1 is LNHDA and CDR2 SQIVND (reference sequence). DNA for the CDR3: TGTGCCAGTAGTATAGCCGGGACAGGGAAAACCTTC. Protein product: CASSIAGTGKTF.

This rearrangement joins TRBV7-2 to TRBJ1-6; D is unresolved. CDR3 size: 12 residues. With 1 base removed from V and 14 bases from J, the gap between germline ends came to 9 bases. Germline assignment: CDR1 SGHTA and CDR2 FQGNSA. CDR3 sequence reads: CASSLDDTTLHF. The CDR3 DNA reads TGTGCCAGCAGCTTAGATGACACTACCCTCCACTTT. Drawing the rest from reference TRBV7-2 and TRBJ1-6, the complete variable domain is GAGVSQSPSNKVTEKGKDVELRCDPISGHTALYWYRQSLGQGLEFLIYFQGNSAPDKSGLPSDRFSAERTGGSVSTLTIQRTQQEDSAVYLCASSLDDTTLHFGNGTRLTVT.

The V gene is TRBV18, the J gene TRBJ2-3, with TRBD2 as a possible D gene (5 bases). V dropped 6 bases and J dropped 5 bases, with 15 bases sitting between them. The CDR3 consists of 14 residues. CDR1 is KGHSH, CDR2 LQKENI, per germline. In DNA form, the CDR3 reads TGTGCCAGCTCTCCGGGGATAGCTGGAGATACGCAGTATTTT. It codes for CASSPGIAGDTQYF.

Details on this clone: One junction end does not reproduce the germline sequence, and a read error may be involved. The V call is TRBV24-1, the J call TRBJ2-1; 8 positions agree with TRBD1. The germline V gene encodes CDR1 KGHDR and CDR2 SFDVKD. The CDR3 is 14 amino acids. CDR3: CATSALDRAGEQFF. In DNA, the CDR3 is TGTGCCACCAGTGCTTTGGACAGGGCGGGTGAGCAGTTCTTC.

The chain couples TRBV6-4 to TRBJ2-1; 8 bases line up with TRBD1. The J segment lost 1 base and the V segment lost 9 bases, leaving 8 bases of the junction unmatched. This CDR3 has 15 amino acids. CDR1 is MRHNA and CDR2 is SNTAGT in the germline V gene. The CDR3 DNA is TGTGCCAGACAACAGGGGGTACGGTCCTACAATGAGCAGTTCTTC. Its translation is CARQQGVRSYNEQFF.

The CDR3 protein is CAWSVGTNTEAFF. CDR3 coding DNA: TGTGCCTGGAGTGTAGGTACGAACACTGAAGCTTTCTTT. The chain employs TRBV30 and TRBJ1-1; no clear D. CDR3 size: 13 residues. The germline V and J ends were trimmed by 0 bases and 1 base, with 6 bases remaining between them. CDR1 GTSNPN and CDR2 SVGIG come from the germline V gene (reference sequence).

The chain uses TRBV5-1 and TRBJ1-1, with 7 bases fitting TRBD1. V dropped 3 bases and J dropped 2; count of bases not matched to a gene: 16. CDR3 size: 18 residues. CDR1 is SGHRS, CDR2 YFSETQ, per germline. The CDR3: CASSSHRGLHAENTEAFF. CDR3 DNA: TGCGCCAGCAGCTCGCACAGGGGCCTGCATGCGGAAAACACTGAAGCTTTCTTT.

The rearrangement uses TRBV27 and TRBJ1-1; a weak D match, TRBD1 (6 bases). The CDR3 covers 15 residues. V was cut by 4 bases and J by 0 bases, with 12 bases left in between. Looked up from germline, CDR1 is MNHEY and CDR2 is SMNVEV (reference sequence). The CDR3 nucleotides read TGTGCCAGCAGTTCGGAGACAGGTTTGAACACTGAAGCTTTCTTT. It yields the protein CASSSETGLNTEAFF.

This chain uses TRBV7-9 with TRBJ2-7; TRBD1 matches 8 bases. V lost 5 bases, J lost 5 bases, and 5 bases stayed unmatched. Germline CDR1 reads SEHNR; CDR2 reads FQNEAQ (reference sequence). The CDR3 contains 13 residues. CDR3 nucleotides: TGTGCCAGCAGCGGGGGACAGGTAGACGAGCAGTACTTC. This translates into CASSGGQVDEQYF.

The CDR3 loop reads CAWSRPDRAPSGNTIYF. The CDR3 DNA follows: TGTGCCTGGAGTCGTCCCGACAGGGCCCCCTCTGGAAACACCATATATTTT. The chain couples TRBV30 to TRBJ1-3, with TRBD1 matching 7 bases. The CDR3 extends over 17 amino acids. CDR1 and CDR2 from the germline V gene are GTSNPN and SVGIG (reference sequence). J was trimmed by 0 bases and V by 2 bases; bases with no gene match: 10.

A single count supports this clone. The chain joins TRBV11-2 to TRBJ1-1; TRBD1 agrees at 10 bases. This CDR3 is built from 16 residues. V lost 1 base to trimming and J lost 5 bases; unmatched junction nucleotides: 7. Germline V gives CDR1 SGHAT, CDR2 FQNNGV. CDR3 DNA: TGTGCCAGCAGCTTAGGGGGGGACAGGGGACGGACTGAAGCTTTCTTT. This encodes CASSLGGDRGRTEAFF.

The CDR3: CAISVTGEWNTEAFF. CDR3 in DNA: TGTGCCATCAGTGTAACAGGGGAGTGGAACACTGAAGCTTTCTTT. This chain connects TRBV10-3 to TRBJ1-1, with 7 bases matching TRBD1. V was clipped by 4 bases and J by 1 base; unmatched bases: 6. The germline CDR1 and CDR2 sequences are ENHRY and SYGVKD. This CDR3 is built from 15 residues.

The chain has TRBV11-2 and TRBJ1-4; tentatively, D is TRBD1 (5 bases). Trimming removed 2 bases from V and 8 bases from J, with 18 bases in between. The CDR3 length is 16 residues. Germline CDR1 is SGHAT and CDR2 is FQNNGV. CDR3 nucleotide sequence: TGTGCCAGCAGCTTAAGGCGTGGGCAGGGTCAGGAAAAACTGTTTTTT. It translates to CASSLRRGQGQEKLFF.

The J gene is TRBJ1-4, the V gene TRBV13; weak D call: TRBD1 (5 bases). This CDR3 is built from 15 residues. CDR1 and CDR2 (germline): PRHDT, FYEKMQ (reference sequence). The V end lost 2 bases, the J end lost 7 bases, and 14 bases lay between the germline ends. The DNA for the CDR3 is TGTGCCAGCAGCTTACGTAACAGGCTTGGTGAAAAACTGTTTTTT. Protein: CASSLRNRLGEKLFF. The full variable domain, rest sourced from reference TRBV13 and TRBJ1-4, is AAGVIQSPRHLIKEKRETATLKCYPIPRHDTVYWYQQGPGQDPQFLISFYEKMQSDKGSIPDRFSAQQFSDYHSELNMSSLELGDSALYFCASSLRNRLGEKLFFGSGTQLSVL.